The clone carrying this T cell receptor beta chain turned up a few times. Its target is unknown. TCRdb redid the calling of the RT-PCR reads with MiXCR, one entry per CDR3 protein. The table includes 700,000 to 900,000 distinct CDR3 sequences, 20% to 25% detected once. This specimen comes from a study of response to subunit inactivated influenza vaccine. The study's findings and limits: The authors suggested that few new T cells are recruited per seasonal influenza vaccination.

V lost 3 bases and J lost 6; bases outside the gene matches: 3. This CDR3 is 13 amino acids long. The J gene is TRBJ2-7, the V gene TRBV12-3 or TRBV12-4; 9 nucleotides align to TRBD1. Material: PBMCs from blood, obtained 4 to 6 days after vaccination. This TCR was sampled from a man aged 50-60 years who received an inactivated influenza vaccine. The DNA for the CDR3 is TGTGCCAGCAGTTTCGGGACAGGGTTCGAGCAGTACTTC. Amino acid sequence: CASSFGTGFEQYF.